The present entry profiles one TCR beta chain with its context. The target antigen is unknown. These data belong to a study of CD8+ T cells in alopecia areata. Findings and limits, study-wide: Sequenced scalp T cells also include alphabeta T cells resident in normal skin. Higher clonality than in normal scalp was seen in lesional scalp, especially alopecia totalis/universalis.

CDR3 length: 16 residues. V was cut by 3 bases and J by 2 bases, with 17 bases left in between. The germline CDR1 and CDR2 sequences are SGDLS and YYNGEE. Sequencing relied on a cDNA template that was reverse transcribed from extracted RNA. This table comes from immunoSEQ multiplex PCR, and its TCRdb copy is limited to in-frame clones, with some not included. Found here are 100,000 to 130,000 clones, around 59% of them singletons; the top ten hold around a fifth. The researchers isolated CD4+ and CD8+ T cells from PBMCs by sorting. The chain employs TRBV9 and TRBJ1-2, with D possibly TRBD1 on 6 matching bases. Input material: CD8+ T cells sorted from blood. This receptor was obtained from a human donor in good health. The CDR3 DNA reads as TGTGCCAGCAGCGGACCGGGACACCAAATCAACTATGGCTACACCTTC. Amino acids: CASSGPGHQINYGYTF.